This T cell receptor beta chain stems from a study of T cells in Graves' hyperthyroidism and ophthalmopathy. Study-wide results and limits: Separating ophthalmopathy from stable hyperthyroidism was achieved by a 13 V-J model. Blood also showed most of the thyroid clonotypes that were expanded above 0.001.

This clonotype has just a few counts. Its antigen remains unknown. Using RNA transcripts as the source, TCR beta CDR3 regions were amplified. With the HTBI primer set, the TCR CDR3 went through a first round of RT-PCR. In TCRdb, the multiplex PCR reads were re-called with MiXCR into one record per CDR3 protein. The profile shows 500,000 to 600,000 distinct CDR3 sequences, 46% of them singletons. Exclusion criteria comprised uncontrolled infection, other autoimmune disease, pregnancy or lactation. Sequencing input: peripheral blood or thyroid tissue (not recorded which). The TCR comes from an adult woman with Graves' disease, either hyperthyroidism or ophthalmopathy (not recorded which).

The CDR3 sequence: CATSDSLGRGADTQYF. The CDR3 nucleotides are TGTGCCACCAGTGACTCTCTGGGAAGGGGAGCAGATACGCAGTATTTT. The rearrangement joins TRBV24-1 to TRBJ2-3, with D perhaps matching TRBD1 or TRBD2 (5 bases each). This CDR3 region has 16 residues. CDR1 is KGHDR and CDR2 is SFDVKD in the germline V gene. Trimming stripped 4 bases from V and 4 bases from J, with 17 bases between.